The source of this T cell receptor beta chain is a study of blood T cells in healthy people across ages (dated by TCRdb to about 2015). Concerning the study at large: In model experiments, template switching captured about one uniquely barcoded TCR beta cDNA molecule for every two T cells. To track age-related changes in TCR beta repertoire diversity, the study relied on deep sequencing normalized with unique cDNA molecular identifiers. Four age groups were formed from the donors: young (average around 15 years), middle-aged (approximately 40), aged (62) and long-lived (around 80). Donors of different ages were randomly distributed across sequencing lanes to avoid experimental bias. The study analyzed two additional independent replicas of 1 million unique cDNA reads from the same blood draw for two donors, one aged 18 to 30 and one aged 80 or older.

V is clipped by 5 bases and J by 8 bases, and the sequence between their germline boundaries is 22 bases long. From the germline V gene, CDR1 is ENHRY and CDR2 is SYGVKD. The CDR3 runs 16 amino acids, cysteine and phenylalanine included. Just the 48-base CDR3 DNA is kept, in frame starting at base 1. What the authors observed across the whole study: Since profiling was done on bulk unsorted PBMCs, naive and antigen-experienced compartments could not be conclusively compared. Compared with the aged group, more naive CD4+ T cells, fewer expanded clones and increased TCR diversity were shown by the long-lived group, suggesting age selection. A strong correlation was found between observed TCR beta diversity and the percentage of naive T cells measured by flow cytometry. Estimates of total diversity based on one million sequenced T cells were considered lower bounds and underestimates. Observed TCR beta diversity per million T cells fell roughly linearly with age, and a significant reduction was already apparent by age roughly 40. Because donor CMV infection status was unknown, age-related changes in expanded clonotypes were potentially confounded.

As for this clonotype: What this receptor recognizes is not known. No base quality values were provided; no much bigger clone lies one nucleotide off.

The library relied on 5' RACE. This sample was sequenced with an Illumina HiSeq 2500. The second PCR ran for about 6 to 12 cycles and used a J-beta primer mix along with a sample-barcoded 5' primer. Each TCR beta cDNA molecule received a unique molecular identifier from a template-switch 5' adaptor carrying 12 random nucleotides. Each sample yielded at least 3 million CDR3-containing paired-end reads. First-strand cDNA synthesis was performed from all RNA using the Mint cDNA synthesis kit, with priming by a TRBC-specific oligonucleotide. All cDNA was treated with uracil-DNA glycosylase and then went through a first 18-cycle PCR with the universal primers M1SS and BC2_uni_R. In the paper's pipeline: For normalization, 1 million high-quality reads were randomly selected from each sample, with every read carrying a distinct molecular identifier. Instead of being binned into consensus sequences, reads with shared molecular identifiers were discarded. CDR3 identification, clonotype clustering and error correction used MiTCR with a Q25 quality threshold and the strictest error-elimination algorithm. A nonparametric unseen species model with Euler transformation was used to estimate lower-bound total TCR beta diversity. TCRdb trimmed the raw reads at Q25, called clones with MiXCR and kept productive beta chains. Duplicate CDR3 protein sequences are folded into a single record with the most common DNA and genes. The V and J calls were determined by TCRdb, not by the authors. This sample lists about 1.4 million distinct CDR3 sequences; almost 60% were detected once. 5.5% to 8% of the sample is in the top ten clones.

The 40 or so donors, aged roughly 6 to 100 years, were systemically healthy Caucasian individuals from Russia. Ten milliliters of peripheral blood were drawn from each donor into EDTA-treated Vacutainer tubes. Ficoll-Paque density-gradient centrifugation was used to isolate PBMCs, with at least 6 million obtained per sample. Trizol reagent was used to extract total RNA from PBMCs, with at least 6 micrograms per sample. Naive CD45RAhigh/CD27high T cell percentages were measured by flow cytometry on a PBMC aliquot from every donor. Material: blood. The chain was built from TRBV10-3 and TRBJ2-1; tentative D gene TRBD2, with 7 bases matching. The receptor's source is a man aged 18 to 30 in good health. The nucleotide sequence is TGTGCCATCAGTAGACTACAGGGAGGGGACGGGGATGAGCAGTTCTTC. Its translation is CAISRLQGGDGDEQFF.